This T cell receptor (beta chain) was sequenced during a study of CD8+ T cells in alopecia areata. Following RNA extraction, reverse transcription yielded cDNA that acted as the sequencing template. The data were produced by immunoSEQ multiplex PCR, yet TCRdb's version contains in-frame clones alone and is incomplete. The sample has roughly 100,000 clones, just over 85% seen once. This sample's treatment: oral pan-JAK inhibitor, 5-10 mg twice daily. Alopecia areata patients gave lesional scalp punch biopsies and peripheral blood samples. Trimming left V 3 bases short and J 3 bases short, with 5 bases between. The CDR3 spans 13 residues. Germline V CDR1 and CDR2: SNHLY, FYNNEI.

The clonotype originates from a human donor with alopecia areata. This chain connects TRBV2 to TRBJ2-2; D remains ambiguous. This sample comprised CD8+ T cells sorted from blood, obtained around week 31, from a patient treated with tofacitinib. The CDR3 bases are TGTGCCAGCAGTGAGTGGGACACCGGGGAGCTGTTTTTT. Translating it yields CASSEWDTGELFF. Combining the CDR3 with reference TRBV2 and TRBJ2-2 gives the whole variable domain EPEVTQTPSHQVTQMGQEVILRCVPISNHLYFYWYRQILGQKVEFLVSFYNNEISEKSEIFDDQFSVERPDGSNFTLKIRSTKLEDSAMYFCASSEWDTGELFFGEGSRLTVL.